The TCR beta chain under discussion was sequenced for a study of cytomegalovirus exposure and HLA in healthy donors. As for the study in general: Earlier sequencing of 150 million to 200 million T cells yielded around 100 million unique TCR beta sequences.

A remark on this clone: Its cognate antigen is unknown.

Germline assignment: CDR1 SQVTM and CDR2 ANQGSEA. The CDR3 covers 17 residues. V trimming: 6 bases; J trimming: 0 bases; junction bases outside the gene matches: 11. The study, taken as a whole, reports: It was confirmed in vitro that a few of the CMV-associated chains were specific for CMV antigens.

A multiplex PCR was run with 60 Vbeta primers and 13 Jbeta primers. The table came from immunoSEQ multiplex PCR; TCRdb's copy has only in-frame clones and leaves some out. The sample yields about 140,000 clones, roughly three quarters seen once. The rearrangement links TRBV29-1 to TRBJ2-1, with 10 bases identical to TRBD2. The specimen was PBMCs. The clonotype was recovered from a man aged 55 to 70 in good health and CMV-seronegative. The CDR3, as DNA: TGCAGCGTCGACGGACTAGCGGAACCCTTCTCCTACAATGAGCAGTTCTTC. Translating it yields CSVDGLAEPFSYNEQFF.